The clone carrying this T cell receptor (beta chain) was detected only a few times. Its target is not known. The data were obtained in a study of cytomegalovirus exposure and HLA in healthy donors. Regarding the study as a whole: Serostatus for CMV was the only available immune exposure information.

Germline CDR1 is LNHDA and CDR2 is SQIVND (reference sequence). This CDR3 spans 17 amino acids. With 5 bases clipped from V and 5 bases from J, the junction kept 15 bases outside the gene matches. PCR used 60 Vbeta primers and 13 Jbeta primers. The protocol was immunoSEQ multiplex PCR, while the TCRdb copy is restricted to in-frame clones and leaves out a portion. The data show some 120,000 clones, 9% to 10% seen once. J is TRBJ2-5 and V is TRBV19; TRBD1 agrees at 9 bases. This clonotype originated in a young man in good health and CMV-seronegative. The specimen was PBMCs. The CDR3 reads CASSPPTGGAGRETQYF. The DNA for the CDR3 is TGTGCCAGTAGTCCGCCCACAGGGGGCGCGGGGAGGGAGACCCAGTACTTC. Full variable domain (outside the CDR3, taken from reference TRBV19 and TRBJ2-5): DGGITQSPKYLFRKEGQNVTLSCEQNLNHDAMYWYRQDPGQGLRLIYYSQIVNDFQKGDIAEGYSVSREKKESFPLTVTSAQKNPTAFYLCASSPPTGGAGRETQYFGPGTRLLVL.